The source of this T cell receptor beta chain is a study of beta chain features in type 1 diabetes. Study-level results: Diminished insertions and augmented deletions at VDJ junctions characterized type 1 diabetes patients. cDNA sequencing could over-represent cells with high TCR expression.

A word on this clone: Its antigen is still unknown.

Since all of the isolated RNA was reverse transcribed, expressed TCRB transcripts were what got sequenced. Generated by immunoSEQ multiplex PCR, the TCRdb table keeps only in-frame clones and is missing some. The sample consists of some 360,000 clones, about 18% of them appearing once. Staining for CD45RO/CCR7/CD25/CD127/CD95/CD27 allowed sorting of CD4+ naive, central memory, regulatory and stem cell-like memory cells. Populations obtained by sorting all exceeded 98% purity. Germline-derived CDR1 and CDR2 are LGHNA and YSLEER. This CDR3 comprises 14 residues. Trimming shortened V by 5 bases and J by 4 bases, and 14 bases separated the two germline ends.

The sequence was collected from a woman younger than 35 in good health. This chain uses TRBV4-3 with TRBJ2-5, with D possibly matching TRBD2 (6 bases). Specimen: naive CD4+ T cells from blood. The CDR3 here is CASSGTSGGETQYF. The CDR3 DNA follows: TGCGCCAGCAGCGGGACTTCCGGGGGAGAGACCCAGTACTTC.